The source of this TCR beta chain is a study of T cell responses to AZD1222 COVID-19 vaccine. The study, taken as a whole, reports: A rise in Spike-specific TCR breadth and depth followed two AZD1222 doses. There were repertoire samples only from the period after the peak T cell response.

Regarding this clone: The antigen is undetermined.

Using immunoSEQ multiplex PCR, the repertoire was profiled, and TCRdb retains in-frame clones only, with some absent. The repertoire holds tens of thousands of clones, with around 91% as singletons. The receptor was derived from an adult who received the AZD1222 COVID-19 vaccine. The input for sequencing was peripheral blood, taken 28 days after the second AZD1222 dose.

CDR3 amino acids: CASSLGKPGQTSYEQYF. Written as DNA, the CDR3 is TGTGCCAGCAGCTTGGGTAAACCGGGACAGACGTCCTACGAGCAGTACTTC. V is TRBV7-2 and J is TRBJ2-7; 7 bases are shared with TRBD1. Germline loops: CDR1 SGHTA, CDR2 FQGNSA. CDR3 length: 17 residues. The V gene end was trimmed by 3 bases and the J gene end by 1 base; junction bases not matched to a gene: 12.